This T cell receptor beta chain was sequenced during a study of shared clonotypes between healthy human individuals. Study as a whole: Plates per donor: three CD4 naive, three CD4 memory, two CD8 naive, one CD8 memory. Study-level points and caveats: Naive subsets generally exceeded memory subsets in estimated richness. Tissues were not sampled, only blood, and their repertoires likely differ.

Germline CDR1 MDHEN, CDR2 SYDVKM. Trimming stripped 5 bases from V and 3 bases from J, with 13 bases between. The CDR3 has 14 residues. As regards this clone: The antigen is unknown.

Generated by immunoSEQ multiplex PCR, the TCRdb table keeps only in-frame clones and is missing some. This repertoire shows 1,500,000 or so clones, 98% found once; its top ten account for 0.36%. The origin of this receptor is a young man in good health. Source material: naive CD4+ T cells sorted from blood. Documented subset: CD45RA+ positively selected. This rearrangement joins TRBV28 to TRBJ2-5; tentative D call: TRBD2 (5 bases). This CDR3 is CASSIAFREETQYF. The CDR3 DNA follows: TGTGCCAGCAGTATAGCGTTCCGGGAAGAGACCCAGTACTTC.